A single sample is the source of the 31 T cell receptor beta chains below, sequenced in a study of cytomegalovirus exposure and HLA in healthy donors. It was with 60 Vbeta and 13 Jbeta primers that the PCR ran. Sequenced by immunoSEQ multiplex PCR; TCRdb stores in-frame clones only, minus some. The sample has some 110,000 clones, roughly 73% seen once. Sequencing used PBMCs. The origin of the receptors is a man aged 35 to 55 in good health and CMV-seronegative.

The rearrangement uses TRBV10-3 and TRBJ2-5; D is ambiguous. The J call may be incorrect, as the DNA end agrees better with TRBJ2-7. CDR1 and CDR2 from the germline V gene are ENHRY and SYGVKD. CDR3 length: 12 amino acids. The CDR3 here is CAISEISYEQYF. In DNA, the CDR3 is TGTGCCATCAGTGAGATCTCCTACGAGCAGTACTTC.

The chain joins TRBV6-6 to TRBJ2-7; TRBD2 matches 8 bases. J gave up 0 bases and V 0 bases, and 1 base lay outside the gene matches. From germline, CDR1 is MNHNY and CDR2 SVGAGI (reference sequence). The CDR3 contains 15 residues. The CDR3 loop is CASSYSAGGSYEQYF. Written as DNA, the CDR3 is TGTGCCAGCAGTTACTCGGCGGGGGGCTCCTACGAGCAGTACTTC.

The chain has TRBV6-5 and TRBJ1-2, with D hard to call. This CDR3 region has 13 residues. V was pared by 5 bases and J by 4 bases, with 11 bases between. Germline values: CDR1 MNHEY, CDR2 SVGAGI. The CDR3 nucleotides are TGTGCCAGCAGTCCGAAATCGGGCTATGGCTACACCTTC. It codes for CASSPKSGYGYTF.

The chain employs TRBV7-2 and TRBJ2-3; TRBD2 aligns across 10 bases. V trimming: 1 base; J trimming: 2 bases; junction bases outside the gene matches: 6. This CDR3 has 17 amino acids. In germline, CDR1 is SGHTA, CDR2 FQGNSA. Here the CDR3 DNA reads TGTGCCAGCAGCTTAGTGGCTAGCGGGGGCTACACAGATACGCAGTATTTT. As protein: CASSLVASGGYTDTQYF.

This chain's CDR3 is CASSLASGGGELFF. DNA of the CDR3: TGTGCCAGCAGCTTAGCTAGCGGGGGCGGGGAGCTGTTTTTT. The J gene is TRBJ2-2, the V gene TRBV7-2, with 9 bases aligning to TRBD2. Germline CDR1 SGHTA, CDR2 FQGNSA. This CDR3 has 14 residues. Trimming removed 0 bases from V and 7 bases from J; junction bases left unmatched: 0.

The CDR3 sequence is CASSPQGVRSEKLFF. The CDR3 DNA reads TGTGCCAGTAGTCCTCAGGGCGTCAGAAGTGAAAAACTGTTTTTT. V is TRBV19 and J is TRBJ1-4, with D possibly matching TRBD1 (5 bases). Germline CDR1 LNHDA, CDR2 SQIVND (reference sequence). The CDR3 sequence is 15 residues long. The V end was cut by 5 bases, the J end by 7 bases, with 17 bases between.

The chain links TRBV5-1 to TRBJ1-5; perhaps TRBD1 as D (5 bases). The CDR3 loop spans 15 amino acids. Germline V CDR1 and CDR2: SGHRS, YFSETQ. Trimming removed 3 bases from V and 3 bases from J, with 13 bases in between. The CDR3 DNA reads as TGCGCCAGCAGCTCGCTCCCGGGGGTCAATCAGCCCCAGCATTTT. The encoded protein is CASSSLPGVNQPQHF.

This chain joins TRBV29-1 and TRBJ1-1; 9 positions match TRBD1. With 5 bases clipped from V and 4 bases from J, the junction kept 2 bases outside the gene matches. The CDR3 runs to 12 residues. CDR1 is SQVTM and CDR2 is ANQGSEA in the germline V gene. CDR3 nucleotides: TGCAGCGTTACAGGGGGCGGCACTGAAGCTTTCTTT. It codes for CSVTGGGTEAFF.

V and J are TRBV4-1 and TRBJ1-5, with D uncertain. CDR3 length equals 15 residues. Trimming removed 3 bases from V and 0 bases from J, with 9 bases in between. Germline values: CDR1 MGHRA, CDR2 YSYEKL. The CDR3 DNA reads TGCGCCAGCAGCCAGGAGGATCTTAGCAATCAGCCCCAGCATTTT. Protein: CASSQEDLSNQPQHF.

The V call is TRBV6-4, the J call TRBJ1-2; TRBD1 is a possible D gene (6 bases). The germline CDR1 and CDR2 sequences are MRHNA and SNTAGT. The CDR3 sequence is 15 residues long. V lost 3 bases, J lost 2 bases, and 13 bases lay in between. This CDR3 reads CASSEGAGANYGYTF. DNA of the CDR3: TGTGCCAGCAGTGAGGGGGCAGGGGCAAACTATGGCTACACCTTC.

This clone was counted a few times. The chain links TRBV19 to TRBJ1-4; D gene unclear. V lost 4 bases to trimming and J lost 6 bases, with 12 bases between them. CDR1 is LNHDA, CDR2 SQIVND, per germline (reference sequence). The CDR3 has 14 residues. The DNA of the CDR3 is TGTGCCAGTAGTAAAGACGGACTTGATGAAAAACTGTTTTTT. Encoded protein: CASSKDGLDEKLFF.

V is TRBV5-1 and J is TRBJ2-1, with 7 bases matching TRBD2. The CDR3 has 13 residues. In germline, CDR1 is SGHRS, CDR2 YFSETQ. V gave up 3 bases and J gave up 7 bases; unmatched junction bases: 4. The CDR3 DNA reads TGCGCCAGCAGCTGGGGGGGAGGGAATGAGCAGTTCTTC. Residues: CASSWGGGNEQFF.

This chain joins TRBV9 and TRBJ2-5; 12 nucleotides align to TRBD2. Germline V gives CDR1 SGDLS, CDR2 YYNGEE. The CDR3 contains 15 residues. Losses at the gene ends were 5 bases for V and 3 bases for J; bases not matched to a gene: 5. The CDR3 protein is CASSPSGGAEETQYF. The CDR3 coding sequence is TGTGCCAGCAGTCCTAGCGGGGGGGCTGAAGAGACCCAGTACTTC.

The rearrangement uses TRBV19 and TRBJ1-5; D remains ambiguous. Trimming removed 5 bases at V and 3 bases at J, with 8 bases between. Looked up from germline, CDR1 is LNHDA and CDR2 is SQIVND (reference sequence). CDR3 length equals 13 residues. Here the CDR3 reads CASSPVFNQPQHF. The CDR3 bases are TGTGCCAGTAGTCCGGTTTTCAATCAGCCCCAGCATTTT. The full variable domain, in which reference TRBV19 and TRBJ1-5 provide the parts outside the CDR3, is DGGITQSPKYLFRKEGQNVTLSCEQNLNHDAMYWYRQDPGQGLRLIYYSQIVNDFQKGDIAEGYSVSREKKESFPLTVTSAQKNPTAFYLCASSPVFNQPQHFGDGTRLSIL.

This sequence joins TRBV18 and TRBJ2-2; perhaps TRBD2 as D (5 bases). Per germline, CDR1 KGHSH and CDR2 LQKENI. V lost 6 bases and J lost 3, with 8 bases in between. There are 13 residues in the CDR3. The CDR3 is CASSFGDTGELFF. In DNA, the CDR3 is TGTGCCAGCTCCTTCGGGGACACCGGGGAGCTGTTTTTT.

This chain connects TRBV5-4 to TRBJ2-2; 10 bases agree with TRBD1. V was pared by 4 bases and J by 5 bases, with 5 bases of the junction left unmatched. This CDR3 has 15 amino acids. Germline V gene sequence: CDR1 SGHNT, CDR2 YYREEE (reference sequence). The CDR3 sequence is CASSEGQGSTGELFF. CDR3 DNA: TGTGCCAGCAGCGAGGGACAGGGGAGTACCGGGGAGCTGTTTTTT. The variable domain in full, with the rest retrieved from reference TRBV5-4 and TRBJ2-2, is ETGVTQSPTHLIKTRGQQVTLRCSSQSGHNTVSWYQQALGQGPQFIFQYYREEENGRGNFPPRFSGLQFPNYSSELNVNALELDDSALYLCASSEGQGSTGELFFGEGSRLTVL.

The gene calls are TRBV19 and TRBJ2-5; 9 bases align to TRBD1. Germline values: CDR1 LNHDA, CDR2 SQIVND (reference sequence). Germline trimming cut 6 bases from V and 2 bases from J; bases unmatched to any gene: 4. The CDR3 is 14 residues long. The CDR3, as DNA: TGTGCCAGTAGAAAAGGACAGGGGCAAGAGACCCAGTACTTC. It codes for CASRKGQGQETQYF.

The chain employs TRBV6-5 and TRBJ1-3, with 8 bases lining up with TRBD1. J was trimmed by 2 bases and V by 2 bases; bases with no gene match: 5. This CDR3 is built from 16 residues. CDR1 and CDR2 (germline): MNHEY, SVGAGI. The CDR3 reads CASSYTTGVAGNTIYF. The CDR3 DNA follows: TGTGCCAGCAGTTACACGACAGGGGTGGCTGGAAACACCATATATTTT.

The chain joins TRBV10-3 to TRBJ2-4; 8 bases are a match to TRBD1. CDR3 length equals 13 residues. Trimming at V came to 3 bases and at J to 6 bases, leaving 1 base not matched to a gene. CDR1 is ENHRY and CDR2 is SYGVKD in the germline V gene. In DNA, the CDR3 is TGTGCCATCAGTGAAGGGACAGGAAACATTCAGTACTTC. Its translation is CAISEGTGNIQYF.

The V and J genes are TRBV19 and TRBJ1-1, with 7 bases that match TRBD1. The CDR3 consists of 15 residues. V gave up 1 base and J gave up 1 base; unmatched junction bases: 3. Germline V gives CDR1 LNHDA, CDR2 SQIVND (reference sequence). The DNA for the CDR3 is TGTGCCAGTAGTATAGCGGGACAGCAGAACACTGAAGCTTTCTTT. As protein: CASSIAGQQNTEAFF.

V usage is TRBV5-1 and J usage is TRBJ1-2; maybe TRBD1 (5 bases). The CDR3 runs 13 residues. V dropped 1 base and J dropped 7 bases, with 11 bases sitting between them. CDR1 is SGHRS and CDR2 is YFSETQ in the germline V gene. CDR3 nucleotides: TGCGCCAGCAGCTTGTCGGACAAAGGTGGCTACACCTTC. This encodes CASSLSDKGGYTF.

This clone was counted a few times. CDR3 loop: CASSQGERIQETQYF. Here the CDR3 DNA reads TGTGCCAGCAGCCAAGGCGAGCGCATCCAAGAGACCCAGTACTTC. The chain recombines TRBV4-2 with TRBJ2-5; D uncertain. This CDR3 has 15 amino acids. The V gene's germline CDR1 is LGHNA and CDR2 YNFKEQ. The V and J ends lost 1 base and 1 base respectively, with 10 bases between them.

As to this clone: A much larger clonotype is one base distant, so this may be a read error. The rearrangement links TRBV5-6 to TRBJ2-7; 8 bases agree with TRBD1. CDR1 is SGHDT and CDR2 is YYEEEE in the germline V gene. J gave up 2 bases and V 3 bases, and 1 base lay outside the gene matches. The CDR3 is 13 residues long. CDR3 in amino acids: CASSSTGAYEQYF. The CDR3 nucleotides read TGTGCCAGCAGCTCGACAGGGGCCTACGAGCAGTACTTC.

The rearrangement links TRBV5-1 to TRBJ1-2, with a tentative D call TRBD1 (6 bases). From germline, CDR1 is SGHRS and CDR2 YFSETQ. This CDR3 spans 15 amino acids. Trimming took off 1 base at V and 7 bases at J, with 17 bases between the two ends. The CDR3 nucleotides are TGCGCCAGCAGCTTGTTACAACAGGGCTTGGGTGGCTACACCTTC. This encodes CASSLLQQGLGGYTF.

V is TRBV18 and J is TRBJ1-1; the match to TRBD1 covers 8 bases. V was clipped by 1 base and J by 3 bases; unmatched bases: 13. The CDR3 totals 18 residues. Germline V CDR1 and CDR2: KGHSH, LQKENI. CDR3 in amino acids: CASSPRSTGAGSYTEAFF. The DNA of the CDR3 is TGTGCCAGCTCACCACGATCGACAGGGGCCGGTTCATACACTGAAGCTTTCTTT.

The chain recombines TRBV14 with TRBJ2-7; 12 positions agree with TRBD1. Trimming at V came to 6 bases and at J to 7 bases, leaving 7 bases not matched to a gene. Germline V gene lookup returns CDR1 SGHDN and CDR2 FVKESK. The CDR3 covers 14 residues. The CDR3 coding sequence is TGTGCCAGCAGGCCCGGGACAGGGGGCCGGGAGCAGTACTTC. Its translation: CASRPGTGGREQYF.

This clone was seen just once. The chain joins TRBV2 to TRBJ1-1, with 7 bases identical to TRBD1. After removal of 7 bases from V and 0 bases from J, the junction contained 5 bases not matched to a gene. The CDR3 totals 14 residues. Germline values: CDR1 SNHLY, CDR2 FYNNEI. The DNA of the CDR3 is TGTGCCAGCAAGGCCCAGGGGGTGAACACTGAAGCTTTCTTT. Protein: CASKAQGVNTEAFF.

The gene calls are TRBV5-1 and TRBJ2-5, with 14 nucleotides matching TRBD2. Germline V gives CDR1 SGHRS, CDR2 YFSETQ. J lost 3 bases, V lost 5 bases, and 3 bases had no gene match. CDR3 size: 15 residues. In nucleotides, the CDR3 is TGCGCCAGCAGGGGACTAGCGGGGGCCAAAGAGACCCAGTACTTC. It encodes CASRGLAGAKETQYF.

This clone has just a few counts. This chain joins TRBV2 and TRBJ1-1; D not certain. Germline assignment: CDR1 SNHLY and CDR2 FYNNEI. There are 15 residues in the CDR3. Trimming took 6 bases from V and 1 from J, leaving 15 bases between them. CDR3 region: CASRPSGSGNTEAFF. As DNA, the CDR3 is TGTGCCAGCAGGCCCTCGGGGTCAGGGAACACTGAAGCTTTCTTT.

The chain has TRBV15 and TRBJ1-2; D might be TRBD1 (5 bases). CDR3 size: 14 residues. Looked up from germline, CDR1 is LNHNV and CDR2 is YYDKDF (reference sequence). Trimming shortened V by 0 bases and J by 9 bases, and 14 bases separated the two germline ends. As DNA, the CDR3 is TGTGCCACCAGCAGAGACAATACGGGGGTGCGCTACACCTTC. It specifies CATSRDNTGVRYTF.

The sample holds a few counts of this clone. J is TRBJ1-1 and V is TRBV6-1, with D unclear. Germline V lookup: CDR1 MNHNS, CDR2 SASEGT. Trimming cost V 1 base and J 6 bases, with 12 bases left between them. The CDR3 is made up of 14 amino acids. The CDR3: CASSEGEDLPEAFF. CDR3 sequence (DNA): TGTGCCAGCAGTGAAGGGGAGGACCTCCCTGAAGCTTTCTTT.